This entry lists 31 T cell receptor beta chains sequenced from one sample in a study of beta chain features in type 1 diabetes. The study, taken as a whole, reports: TCRB CDR3 length was moderately but significantly reduced in all four CD4+ subsets of Type 1 diabetes patients.

cDNA synthesis used the whole RNA isolate, giving expressed TCRB sequences. TCRdb keeps only in-frame clones here, not all; method: immunoSEQ multiplex PCR. The data contain roughly 260,000 clones, roughly 21% of them singletons. Their target antigens are unknown. Material for sequencing was naive CD4+ T cells from blood. These receptors were taken from a middle-aged woman with type 1 diabetes.

The table lists this clone with a few counts. The chain couples TRBV29-1 to TRBJ1-5; 9 bases agree with TRBD1. With V trimmed by 3 bases and J by 6 bases, 6 bases remained unmatched. The germline V gene encodes CDR1 SQVTM and CDR2 ANQGSEA. This CDR3 has 14 amino acids. The CDR3 spells CSVEETGGGQPQHF. The CDR3 nucleotides read TGCAGCGTTGAGGAGACAGGGGGTGGTCAGCCCCAGCATTTT.

This clone was picked up a small number of times. The genes are TRBV4-3 and TRBJ2-7, with D possibly matching TRBD1 (6 bases). V was shortened by 5 bases and J by 2 bases, with 10 bases between the two germline ends. The germline gives CDR1 LGHNA, CDR2 YSLEER. The CDR3 runs 13 residues. The CDR3 DNA reads TGCGCCAGCAGCAGAAAGGGGGCCTACGAGCAGTACTTC. This encodes CASSRKGAYEQYF.

This chain connects TRBV7-2 to TRBJ1-6; no reliable D call. Germline-derived CDR1 and CDR2 are SGHTA and FQGNSA. The CDR3 extends over 13 amino acids. Deletions cut 5 bases from V and 12 bases from J, with 14 bases between. The CDR3 is CASSHPDLGPLHF. In DNA, the CDR3 is TGTGCCAGCAGCCATCCCGACTTGGGACCCCTCCACTTT.

The chain couples TRBV9 to TRBJ2-3, with TRBD2 as a possible D gene (6 bases). Trimming removed 2 bases at V and 2 bases at J, with 12 bases between. The germline CDR1 and CDR2 sequences are SGDLS and YYNGEE. The CDR3 is 15 residues long. The CDR3: CASSVLSGLTDTQYF. CDR3 sequence (DNA): TGTGCCAGCAGCGTCCTTAGCGGCCTCACAGATACGCAGTATTTT.

This chain links TRBV7-2 with TRBJ2-3; D is perhaps TRBD1 (6 bases). Germline CDR1 and CDR2: SGHTA and FQGNSA. V was clipped by 4 bases and J by 4 bases, with 9 bases between them. The CDR3 length is 13 residues. The CDR3 bases are TGTGCCAGCAGCTGGAGGACAGCAGATACGCAGTATTTT. It translates to CASSWRTADTQYF.

This clone has only a few counts. This sequence joins TRBV7-8 and TRBJ2-7; tentatively, D is TRBD2 (6 bases). V lost 3 bases, J lost 6 bases, and 15 bases lay in between. This CDR3 is 14 amino acids long. Germline V gene lookup returns CDR1 SGHVS and CDR2 FQNEAQ. The CDR3 loop is CASSLTLAVGEQYF. CDR3 bases: TGTGCCAGCAGCTTGACGTTAGCGGTGGGCGAGCAGTACTTC.

The chain carries TRBV20-1 and TRBJ2-7; 10 bases align to TRBD1. Germline CDR1 and CDR2: DFQATT and SNEGSKA (reference sequence). Trimming at V came to 4 bases and at J to 11 bases, leaving 5 bases not matched to a gene. The CDR3 runs 11 residues. The CDR3 DNA is TGCAGTGCTATGGGGGACAGGGGAAAGTACTTC. It encodes CSAMGDRGKYF.

The chain links TRBV7-2 to TRBJ2-7, with D possibly matching TRBD2 (5 bases). The CDR3 spans 13 residues. Germline V gene sequence: CDR1 SGHTA, CDR2 FQGNSA. With 5 bases removed from V and 7 bases from J, the gap between germline ends came to 15 bases. The CDR3 sequence: CASSPAGDGEQYF. For the CDR3, the DNA is TGTGCCAGCAGCCCTGCCGGGGATGGGGAGCAGTACTTC.

This clone turned up a few times. The V and J genes are TRBV25-1 and TRBJ2-7; 7 bases are a match to TRBD2. J was trimmed by 8 bases and V by 8 bases; bases with no gene match: 15. The CDR3 runs 14 residues. Germline CDR1 MGHDK, CDR2 SYGVNS. As DNA, the CDR3 is TGTGCCAGCCAGTTTTCCCAGGGAGGGGCTAAGCAGTACTTC. Residues: CASQFSQGGAKQYF.

The genes are TRBV4-1 and TRBJ2-1; a weak D match, TRBD1 (6 bases). Deletions cut 3 bases from V and 0 bases from J, with 15 bases between. Germline lookup yields CDR1 MGHRA and CDR2 YSYEKL. The CDR3 contains 17 residues. As DNA, the CDR3 is TGCGCCAGCAGCCATGCCTCTAAAGGGGGCTCCTACAATGAGCAGTTCTTC. This translates into CASSHASKGGSYNEQFF.

This clone was observed a few times. J is TRBJ1-2 and V is TRBV5-6; D is possibly TRBD1 (6 bases). This CDR3 comprises 13 residues. Germline V gene data show CDR1 as SGHDT and CDR2 as YYEEEE. The V and J ends lost 7 bases and 2 bases respectively, with 12 bases between them. DNA for the CDR3: TGTGCCAGCGCCGCCAGGGGAAACTATGGCTACACCTTC. It translates to CASAARGNYGYTF.

This clone turned up a few times. This chain joins TRBV11-1 and TRBJ1-2, with 7 bases lining up with TRBD1. The J segment lost 2 bases and the V segment lost 5 bases, leaving 2 bases of the junction unmatched. The CDR3 has 13 amino acids. CDR1 SGHAT and CDR2 FQDESV come from the germline V gene (reference sequence). In DNA form, the CDR3 reads TGTGCCAGCAGCCCGACAGGGAACTATGGCTACACCTTC. Translation gives CASSPTGNYGYTF. Using reference TRBV11-1 and TRBJ1-2 for the parts outside the CDR3, the full variable domain is EAEVAQSPRYKITEKSQAVAFWCDPISGHATLYWYRQILGQGPELLVQFQDESVVDDSQLPKDRFSAERLKGVDSTLKIQPAELGDSAMYLCASSPTGNYGYTFGSGTRLTVV.

This clone has more than one count but fewer than ten. Other DNA sequences in this specimen translate into the identical CDR3. The chain links TRBV9 to TRBJ1-1; D uncertain. This CDR3 has 13 residues. The V and J ends lost 0 bases and 5 bases respectively, with 8 bases between them. Per germline, CDR1 SGDLS and CDR2 YYNGEE. CDR3 bases: TGTGCCAGCAGCGTAGGCCGAGGGACTGAAGCTTTCTTT. Translating it yields CASSVGRGTEAFF.

This clone was counted a few times. The chain has TRBV4-1 and TRBJ1-2; TRBD1 aligns across 9 bases. CDR3 length: 17 amino acids. Germline trimming cut 0 bases from V and 3 bases from J; bases unmatched to any gene: 8. CDR1 and CDR2 (germline): MGHRA, YSYEKL. As DNA, the CDR3 is TGCGCCAGCAGCCAAGATCCAGGGACAGGGATGGACTATGGCTACACCTTC. Its protein product is CASSQDPGTGMDYGYTF.

J is TRBJ1-2 and V is TRBV7-9; 7 bases are a match to TRBD1. Germline CDR1 and CDR2: SEHNR and FQNEAQ (reference sequence). This CDR3 spans 13 amino acids. V was pared by 1 base and J by 8 bases, with 4 bases of the junction left unmatched. CDR3 loop: CASSLGQGGGYTF. For the CDR3, the DNA is TGTGCCAGCAGCTTAGGACAGGGCGGAGGCTACACCTTC.

The chain combines TRBV19 with TRBJ2-2, with D possibly TRBD2 on 6 matching bases. The CDR3 is 16 residues long. V dropped 5 bases and J dropped 2 bases, with 15 bases sitting between them. Per germline, CDR1 LNHDA and CDR2 SQIVND (reference sequence). CDR3 loop: CASSGTSNPNTGELFF. The CDR3 DNA sequence: TGTGCCAGTAGTGGGACTTCAAATCCCAACACCGGGGAGCTGTTTTTT.

This clone appeared a few times. The chain has TRBV18 and TRBJ2-5, with 8 positions matching TRBD1. The CDR3 extends over 14 amino acids. The germline V gene has CDR1 KGHSH and CDR2 LQKENI. After removal of 3 bases from V and 5 bases from J, the junction contained 5 bases not matched to a gene. The CDR3 region is CASSPNRGDETQYF. The CDR3 DNA reads TGTGCCAGCTCACCCAACAGGGGGGACGAGACCCAGTACTTC.

The chain recombines TRBV15 with TRBJ1-1; TRBD1 matches 8 bases. The CDR3 runs to 16 residues. The germline gives CDR1 LNHNV, CDR2 YYDKDF (reference sequence). With V trimmed by 0 bases and J by 1 base, 4 bases remained unmatched. In DNA form, the CDR3 reads TGTGCCACCAGCAGAGATGCGGACAGGGCGAACACTGAAGCTTTCTTT. Protein sequence: CATSRDADRANTEAFF. The full variable domain, completed using reference TRBV15 and TRBJ1-1, is DAMVIQNPRYQVTQFGKPVTLSCSQTLNHNVMYWYQQKSSQAPKLLFHYYDKDFNNEADTPDNFQSRRPNTSFCFLDIRSPGLGDTAMYLCATSRDADRANTEAFFGQGTRLTVV.

This clone came up a few times. The chain couples TRBV30 to TRBJ2-7; D is uncertain. This CDR3 has 13 amino acids. Trimming cost V 5 bases and J 5 bases, with 16 bases left between them. Germline CDR1 and CDR2: GTSNPN and SVGIG (reference sequence). The CDR3 DNA reads TGTGCCTGGGCCCCGGAGATATCGCACGAGCAGTACTTC. It encodes CAWAPEISHEQYF.

This clone was detected a few times. This sequence joins TRBV4-3 and TRBJ2-7; 7 bases map to TRBD2. CDR3 size: 16 residues. V gave up 4 bases and J gave up 2 bases; unmatched junction bases: 11. CDR1 is LGHNA and CDR2 is YSLEER in the germline V gene. CDR3: CASSPFLERGAYEQYF. The CDR3 nucleotides read TGCGCCAGCAGCCCGTTTTTAGAGCGGGGCGCCTACGAGCAGTACTTC.

Regarding this clone: The same CDR3 also results from other DNA sequences found in this sample. The rearrangement joins TRBV5-1 to TRBJ2-3; D not certain. Germline values: CDR1 SGHRS, CDR2 YFSETQ. The V end was cut by 0 bases, the J end by 2 bases, with 7 bases between. There are 14 residues in the CDR3. DNA of the CDR3: TGCGCCAGCAGCTTGGCAGACTCCACAGATACGCAGTATTTT. Its protein product is CASSLADSTDTQYF.

This chain links TRBV7-9 with TRBJ2-2; 13 nucleotides align to TRBD2. V gave up 5 bases and J gave up 5 bases; unmatched junction bases: 8. CDR3 size: 17 residues. Germline CDR1 and CDR2: SEHNR and FQNEAQ (reference sequence). CDR3 region: CASSPPGLAGVTGELFF. The CDR3 DNA is TGTGCCAGCAGCCCCCCAGGACTAGCGGGAGTTACCGGGGAGCTGTTTTTT.

The CDR3 region is CASSRGTDYEQYF. In DNA form, the CDR3 reads TGTGCCAGCAGCCGCGGGACAGACTACGAGCAGTACTTC. This chain connects TRBV7-2 to TRBJ2-7; D is perhaps TRBD1 (7 bases). Trimming took 5 bases from V and 3 from J, leaving 11 bases between them. This CDR3 contains 13 residues. Germline CDR1 SGHTA, CDR2 FQGNSA.

This chain connects TRBV6-5 to TRBJ1-2; 8 nucleotides match TRBD1. The CDR3 consists of 14 residues. The germline CDR1 and CDR2 sequences are MNHEY and SVGAGI. The V segment lost 5 bases and the J segment 4 bases; nucleotides outside the gene matches: 6. The CDR3 protein is CASSGQGSAYGYTF. CDR3 sequence (DNA): TGTGCCAGCAGTGGACAGGGTTCCGCCTATGGCTACACCTTC.

This chain connects TRBV4-1 to TRBJ1-1; a weak D match, TRBD1 (5 bases). CDR3 length equals 14 residues. Germline CDR1 is MGHRA and CDR2 is YSYEKL. The V gene lost 0 bases and the J gene lost 5 bases, with 10 bases spanning the gap. The CDR3 DNA sequence: TGCGCCAGCAGCCAAGAGGGAGGGACGACTGAAGCTTTCTTT. Residues: CASSQEGGTTEAFF.

The chain is built from TRBV4-1 and TRBJ2-2; 12 bases match TRBD2. The V gene end was trimmed by 4 bases and the J gene end by 4 bases; junction bases not matched to a gene: 13. Germline loops: CDR1 MGHRA, CDR2 YSYEKL. This CDR3 is built from 19 residues. CDR3 sequence (DNA): TGCGCCAGCAGCCCCGGTAGGCTAGCGGGAGGGCCTAGCACCGGGGAGCTGTTTTTT. Translating it yields CASSPGRLAGGPSTGELFF.

The J gene is TRBJ2-3, the V gene TRBV7-2, with TRBD2 matching over 9 bases. Germline assignment: CDR1 SGHTA and CDR2 FQGNSA. V lost 3 bases to trimming and J lost 5 bases; unmatched junction nucleotides: 3. CDR3 length equals 14 residues. The CDR3 coding sequence is TGTGCCAGCAGCTTTGGGACTAGCCTAGATACGCAGTATTTT. Amino acid sequence: CASSFGTSLDTQYF. Full variable domain (missing parts from reference TRBV7-2 and TRBJ2-3): GAGVSQSPSNKVTEKGKDVELRCDPISGHTALYWYRQSLGQGLEFLIYFQGNSAPDKSGLPSDRFSAERTGGSVSTLTIQRTQQEDSAVYLCASSFGTSLDTQYFGPGTRLTVL.

The chain combines TRBV4-2 with TRBJ1-1; a possible D gene is TRBD1 (6 bases). Germline V lookup: CDR1 LGHNA, CDR2 YNFKEQ. The V and J ends lost 2 bases and 3 bases respectively, with 13 bases between them. CDR3 size: 15 residues. CDR3 region: CASSQTGPGDTEAFF. Written as DNA, the CDR3 is TGTGCCAGCAGCCAAACAGGGCCAGGGGACACTGAAGCTTTCTTT.

In its sample, this clone was seen a few times. V is TRBV5-4 and J is TRBJ2-2, with 8 positions matching TRBD2. V trimming: 3 bases; J trimming: 4 bases; junction bases outside the gene matches: 5. From germline, CDR1 is SGHNT and CDR2 YYREEE (reference sequence). The CDR3 totals 15 residues. CDR3 sequence: CASSSPGRGTGELFF. The CDR3 DNA follows: TGTGCCAGCAGCTCGCCCGGGAGGGGCACCGGGGAGCTGTTTTTT.

The chain is built from TRBV29-1 and TRBJ2-2, with 9 bases fitting TRBD1. The trim removed 5 bases at V and 0 bases at J, leaving 7 bases unmatched. The CDR3 consists of 16 residues. Germline V gene data show CDR1 as SQVTM and CDR2 as ANQGSEA. CDR3 in amino acids: CSVSPGQGSNTGELFF. The CDR3 nucleotides are TGCAGCGTTTCCCCGGGACAGGGATCGAACACCGGGGAGCTGTTTTTT.

This clone was counted between two and nine times. The chain links TRBV29-1 to TRBJ2-5; D is perhaps TRBD2 (6 bases). This CDR3 has 13 amino acids. Germline V CDR1 and CDR2: SQVTM, ANQGSEA. The V gene lost 0 bases and the J gene lost 5 bases, with 10 bases spanning the gap. The CDR3 sequence: CSVEEAEGETQYF. The CDR3 DNA sequence: TGCAGCGTTGAAGAAGCGGAGGGGGAGACCCAGTACTTC. The full variable domain, with the rest looked up from reference TRBV29-1 and TRBJ2-5, is SAVISQKPSRDICQRGTSLTIQCQVDSQVTMMFWYRQQPGQSLTLIATANQGSEATYESGFVIDKFPISRPNLTFSTLTVSNMSPEDSSIYLCSVEEAEGETQYFGPGTRLLVL.